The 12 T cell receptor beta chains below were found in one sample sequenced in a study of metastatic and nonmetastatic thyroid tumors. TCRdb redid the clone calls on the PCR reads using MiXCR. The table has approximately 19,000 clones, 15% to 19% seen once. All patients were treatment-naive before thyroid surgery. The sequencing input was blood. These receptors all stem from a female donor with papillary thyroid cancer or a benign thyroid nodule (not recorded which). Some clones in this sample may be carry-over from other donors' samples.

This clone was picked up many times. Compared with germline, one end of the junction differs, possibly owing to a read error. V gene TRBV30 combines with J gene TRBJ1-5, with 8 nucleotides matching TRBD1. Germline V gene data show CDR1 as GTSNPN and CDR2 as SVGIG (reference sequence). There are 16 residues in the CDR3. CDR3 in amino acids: CAWSHRGVQSNQPRHF. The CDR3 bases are TGTGCCTGGAGTCACAGGGGGGTACAGAGCAATCAGCCCCGGCATTTT.

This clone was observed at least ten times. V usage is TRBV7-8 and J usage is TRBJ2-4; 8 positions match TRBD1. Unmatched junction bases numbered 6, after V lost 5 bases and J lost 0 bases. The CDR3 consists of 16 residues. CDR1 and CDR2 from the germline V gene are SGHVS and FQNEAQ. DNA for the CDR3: TGTGCCAGCAGCATGCTCAGGGGGCTAGCCAAAAACATTCAGTACTTC. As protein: CASSMLRGLAKNIQYF.

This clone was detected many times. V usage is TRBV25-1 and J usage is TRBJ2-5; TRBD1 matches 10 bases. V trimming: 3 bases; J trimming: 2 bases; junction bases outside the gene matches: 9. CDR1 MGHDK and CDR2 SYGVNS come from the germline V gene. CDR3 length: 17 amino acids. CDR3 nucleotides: TGTGCCAGCAGTGATACCCGGGACAGGGGAGGACAAGAGACCCAGTACTTC. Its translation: CASSDTRDRGGQETQYF.

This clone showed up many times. The CDR3 is CASSYSTRLNTEAFF. The CDR3 DNA follows: TGTGCCAGCAGTTACTCGACAAGGTTGAACACTGAAGCTTTCTTT. This chain connects TRBV6-5 to TRBJ1-1; D is uncertain. This CDR3 spans 15 amino acids. Germline assignment: CDR1 MNHEY and CDR2 SVGAGI. Trimming took off 0 bases at V and 0 bases at J, with 8 bases between the two ends.

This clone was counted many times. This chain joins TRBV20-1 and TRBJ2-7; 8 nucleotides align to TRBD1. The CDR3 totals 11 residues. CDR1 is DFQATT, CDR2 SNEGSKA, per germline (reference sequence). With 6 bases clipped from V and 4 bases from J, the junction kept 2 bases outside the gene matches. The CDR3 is CSARQGYEQYF. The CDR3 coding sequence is TGCAGTGCGAGACAGGGGTACGAGCAGTACTTC.

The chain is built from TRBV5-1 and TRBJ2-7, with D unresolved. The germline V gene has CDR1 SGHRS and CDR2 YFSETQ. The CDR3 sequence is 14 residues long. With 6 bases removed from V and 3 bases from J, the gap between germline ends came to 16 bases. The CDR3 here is CASIPMGIHYEQYF. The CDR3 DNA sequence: TGCGCCAGCATCCCTATGGGTATCCACTACGAGCAGTACTTC.

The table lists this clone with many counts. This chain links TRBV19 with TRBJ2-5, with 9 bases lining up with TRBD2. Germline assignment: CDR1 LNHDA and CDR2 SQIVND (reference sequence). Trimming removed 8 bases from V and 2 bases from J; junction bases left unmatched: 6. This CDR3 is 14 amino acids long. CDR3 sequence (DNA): TGTGCCAGTGCTCTAGCGGGGCCACAAGAGACCCAGTACTTC. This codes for CASALAGPQETQYF.

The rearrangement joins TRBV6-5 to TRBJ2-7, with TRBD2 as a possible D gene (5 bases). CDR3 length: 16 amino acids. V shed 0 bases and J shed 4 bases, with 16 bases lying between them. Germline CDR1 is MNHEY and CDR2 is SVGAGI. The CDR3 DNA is TGTGCCAGCAGTTACTCGGCGTCCACTGAGGGATACGAGCAGTACTTC. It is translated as CASSYSASTEGYEQYF.

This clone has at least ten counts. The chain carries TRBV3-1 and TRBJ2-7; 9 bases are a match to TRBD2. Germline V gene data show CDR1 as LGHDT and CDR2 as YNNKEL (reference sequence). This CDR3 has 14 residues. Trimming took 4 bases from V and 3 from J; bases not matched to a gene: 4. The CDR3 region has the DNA TGTGCCAGCAGCCCTAGCGGGGAGGTCTACGAGCAGTACTTC. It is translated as CASSPSGEVYEQYF.

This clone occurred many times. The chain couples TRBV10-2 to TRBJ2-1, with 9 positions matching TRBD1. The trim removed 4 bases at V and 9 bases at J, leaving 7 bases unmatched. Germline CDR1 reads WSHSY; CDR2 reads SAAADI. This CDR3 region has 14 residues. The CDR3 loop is CASSVNRGQGEQFF. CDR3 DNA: TGCGCCAGCAGTGTTAACAGGGGGCAGGGTGAGCAGTTCTTC.

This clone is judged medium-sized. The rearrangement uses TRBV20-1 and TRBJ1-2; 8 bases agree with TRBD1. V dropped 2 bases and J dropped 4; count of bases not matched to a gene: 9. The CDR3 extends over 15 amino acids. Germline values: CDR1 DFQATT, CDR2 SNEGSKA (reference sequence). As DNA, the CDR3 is TGCAGTGCTAGATCCTCCACCGGGACAGGCTATGGCTACACCTTC. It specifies CSARSSTGTGYGYTF.

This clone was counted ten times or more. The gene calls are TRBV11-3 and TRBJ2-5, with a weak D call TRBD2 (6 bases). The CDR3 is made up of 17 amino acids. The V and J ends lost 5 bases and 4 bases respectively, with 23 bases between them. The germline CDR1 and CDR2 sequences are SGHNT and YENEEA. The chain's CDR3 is CASSPREPGLGRETQYF. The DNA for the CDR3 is TGTGCCAGCAGCCCCCGGGAGCCGGGATTGGGGAGAGAGACCCAGTACTTC.